Included here is one T cell receptor beta chain sequence, with context. Measured with immunoSEQ multiplex PCR; TCRdb has only the in-frame clones, and not every one. This table has approximately 250,000 clones, 70% to 90% appearing once. These data originate in a study of blood T cell repertoires in COVID-19. CDR1 is MNHEY, CDR2 SVGAGI, per germline. CDR3 length: 13 amino acids. With 7 bases removed from V and 1 base from J, the gap between germline ends came to 11 bases. The sequencing sample was made of peripheral blood. This receptor was identified in a woman aged 55-69 years with COVID-19, enrolled during active disease. The J gene is TRBJ2-7, the V gene TRBV6-5, with a tentative D call TRBD1 (5 bases). The CDR3 sequence: CASNRAGSYEQYF. In nucleotides, the CDR3 is TGTGCCAGCAATCGGGCAGGGTCCTACGAGCAGTACTTC.